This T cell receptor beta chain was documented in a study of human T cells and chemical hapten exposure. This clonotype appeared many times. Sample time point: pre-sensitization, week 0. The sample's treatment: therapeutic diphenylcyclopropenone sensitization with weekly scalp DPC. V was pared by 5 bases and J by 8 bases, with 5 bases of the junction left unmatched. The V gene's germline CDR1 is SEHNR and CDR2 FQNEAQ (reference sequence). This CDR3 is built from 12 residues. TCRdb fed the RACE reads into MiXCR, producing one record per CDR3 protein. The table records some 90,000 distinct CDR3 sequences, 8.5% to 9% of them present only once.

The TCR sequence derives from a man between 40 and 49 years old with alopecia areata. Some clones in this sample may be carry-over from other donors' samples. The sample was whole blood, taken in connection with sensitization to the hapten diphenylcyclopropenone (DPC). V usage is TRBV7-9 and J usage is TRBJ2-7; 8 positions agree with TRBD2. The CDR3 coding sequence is TGTGCCAGCAGCCAAGGGACTAGTCAGCAGTACGTC. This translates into CASSQGTSQQYV.